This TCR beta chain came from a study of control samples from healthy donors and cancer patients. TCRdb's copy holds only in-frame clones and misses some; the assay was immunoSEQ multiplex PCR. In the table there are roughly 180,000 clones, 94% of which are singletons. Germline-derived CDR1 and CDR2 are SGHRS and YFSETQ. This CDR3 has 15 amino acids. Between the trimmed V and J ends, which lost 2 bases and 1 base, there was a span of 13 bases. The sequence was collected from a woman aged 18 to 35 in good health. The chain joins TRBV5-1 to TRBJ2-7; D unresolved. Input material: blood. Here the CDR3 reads CASSLLDSGSYEQYF. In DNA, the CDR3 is TGCGCCAGCAGCTTATTAGATTCGGGTTCCTACGAGCAGTACTTC.